Below, 28 T cell receptor beta chains from the same sample are listed, as sequenced in a study of control samples from healthy donors and cancer patients. Only in-frame clones appear in the TCRdb table, and some are missing; sequencing was by immunoSEQ multiplex PCR. The sample shows fewer than 200,000 clones, just over 90% of them seen only once. Sequences were obtained from blood. The source of these receptors is a man in his thirties or forties in good health.

This chain uses TRBV7-9 with TRBJ1-4, with 9 bases identical to TRBD1. The V gene's germline CDR1 is SEHNR and CDR2 FQNEAQ (reference sequence). The CDR3 contains 14 residues. The V gene end was trimmed by 4 bases and the J gene end by 6 bases; junction bases not matched to a gene: 3. DNA of the CDR3: TGTGCCAGCAGCTACAGGGGGCGCCATGAAAAACTGTTTTTT. It encodes CASSYRGRHEKLFF.

The V and J genes are TRBV2 and TRBJ2-4, with 8 bases matching TRBD2. Germline assignment: CDR1 SNHLY and CDR2 FYNNEI. V dropped 7 bases and J dropped 7; count of bases not matched to a gene: 9. The length of the CDR3 is 14 residues. The CDR3 spells CASTRLASMNIQYF. CDR3 nucleotides: TGTGCCAGCACCAGACTAGCGAGTATGAACATTCAGTACTTC.

The chain has TRBV27 and TRBJ2-7; D is perhaps TRBD1 (6 bases). Germline V gene lookup returns CDR1 MNHEY and CDR2 SMNVEV (reference sequence). The CDR3 is 14 amino acids. Between the trimmed V and J ends, which lost 2 bases and 3 bases, there was a span of 11 bases. CDR3 loop: CASSLTAGDYEQYF. The CDR3 nucleotides are TGTGCCAGCAGTTTAACGGCAGGGGACTACGAGCAGTACTTC.

This chain uses TRBV27 with TRBJ2-5; a possible D gene is TRBD1 (6 bases). The CDR3 contains 15 residues. V dropped 7 bases and J dropped 5 bases, with 20 bases sitting between them. The germline V gene encodes CDR1 MNHEY and CDR2 SMNVEV (reference sequence). The CDR3 region is CASTMSGRRGETQYF. As DNA, the CDR3 is TGTGCCAGCACCATGTCAGGGAGAAGGGGGGAGACCCAGTACTTC.

V and J are TRBV7-2 and TRBJ2-2, with D hard to call. This CDR3 is 16 amino acids long. The germline V and J ends were trimmed by 5 bases and 2 bases, with 15 bases remaining between them. Looked up from germline, CDR1 is SGHTA and CDR2 is FQGNSA. In DNA, the CDR3 is TGTGCCAGCAGCGGAAGAATTTACCTTAACACCGGGGAGCTGTTTTTT. Amino acids: CASSGRIYLNTGELFF.

The chain recombines TRBV5-4 with TRBJ2-5; 8 positions match TRBD2. Per the germline V gene, CDR1 is SGHNT and CDR2 is YYREEE (reference sequence). After removal of 0 bases from V and 6 bases from J, the junction contained 10 bases not matched to a gene. The CDR3 extends over 16 amino acids. The CDR3 DNA sequence: TGTGCCAGCAGCTTGGAGCGGGAGAGGAGCCCGAAGACCCAGTACTTC. Its protein product is CASSLERERSPKTQYF.

The chain carries TRBV19 and TRBJ2-2; D gene uncertain. The CDR3 contains 15 residues. V shed 7 bases and J shed 5 bases, with 17 bases lying between them. CDR1 and CDR2 from the germline V gene are LNHDA and SQIVND (reference sequence). The CDR3 spells CASTLVGRGTGELFF. The CDR3 region has the DNA TGTGCCAGTACCCTGGTAGGGCGAGGAACCGGGGAGCTGTTTTTT. Full variable domain (outside the CDR3, taken from reference TRBV19 and TRBJ2-2): DGGITQSPKYLFRKEGQNVTLSCEQNLNHDAMYWYRQDPGQGLRLIYYSQIVNDFQKGDIAEGYSVSREKKESFPLTVTSAQKNPTAFYLCASTLVGRGTGELFFGEGSRLTVL.

This clone was observed a handful of times. The CDR3 coding sequence is TGCGCCAGCAGTCCGGCAGGCGGGAGAGGCTACACCTTC. It translates to CASSPAGGRGYTF. The chain links TRBV10-1 to TRBJ1-2; the D is unclear. The CDR3 runs 13 residues. Germline-derived CDR1 and CDR2 are WNHNN and SYGVQD (reference sequence). Trimming shortened V by 5 bases and J by 8 bases, and 15 bases separated the two germline ends.

DNA for the CDR3: TGTGCCAGTACGGGCGGGAGCCTCTACAATGAGCAGTTCTTC. Protein product: CASTGGSLYNEQFF. V usage is TRBV19 and J usage is TRBJ2-1; the match to TRBD2 covers 7 bases. Germline CDR1 LNHDA, CDR2 SQIVND (reference sequence). V was pared by 7 bases and J by 3 bases, with 6 bases of the junction left unmatched. This CDR3 comprises 14 residues.

The rearrangement uses TRBV27 and TRBJ1-1; D uncertain. CDR1 is MNHEY and CDR2 is SMNVEV in the germline V gene (reference sequence). Trimming stripped 5 bases from V and 1 base from J, with 11 bases between. The CDR3 is 14 amino acids. DNA of the CDR3: TGTGCCAGCAGTCTCGCCGGGCCGAACACTGAAGCTTTCTTT. This gives the protein CASSLAGPNTEAFF.

This clone has a single count. This chain connects TRBV4-3 to TRBJ1-2; the D is unclear. Germline CDR1 LGHNA, CDR2 YSLEER. Trimming removed 0 bases at V and 8 bases at J, with 16 bases between. The CDR3 covers 15 residues. For the CDR3, the DNA is TGCGCCAGCAGCCAAGAAGATTCTAACTTGCAGGGCTACACCTTC. Encoded protein: CASSQEDSNLQGYTF.

The CDR3 sequence is CASSQWREANYGYTF. Written as DNA, the CDR3 is TGTGCCAGCAGCCAATGGAGGGAGGCTAACTATGGCTACACCTTC. The rearrangement joins TRBV14 to TRBJ1-2; D ambiguous. This CDR3 is 15 amino acids long. Germline-derived CDR1 and CDR2 are SGHDN and FVKESK. V was pared by 2 bases and J by 0 bases, with 10 bases between.

The chain is built from TRBV7-9 and TRBJ1-6; TRBD1 is a possible D gene (5 bases). Trimming took off 3 bases at V and 9 bases at J, with 6 bases between the two ends. CDR3 length equals 12 residues. Germline V CDR1 and CDR2: SEHNR, FQNEAQ (reference sequence). Here the CDR3 DNA reads TGTGCCAGCAGCTTTCAGGGTTCACCCCTCCACTTT. Protein sequence: CASSFQGSPLHF. Full variable domain (missing parts from reference TRBV7-9 and TRBJ1-6): DTGVSQNPRHKITKRGQNVTFRCDPISEHNRLYWYRQTLGQGPEFLTYFQNEAQLEKSRLLSDRFSAERPKGSFSTLEIQRTEQGDSAMYLCASSFQGSPLHFGNGTRLTVT.

The chain uses TRBV5-5 and TRBJ1-6; the D is unclear. The CDR3 has 14 amino acids. CDR1 SGHKS and CDR2 YYEKEE come from the germline V gene (reference sequence). Trimming took 4 bases from V and 2 from J, leaving 7 bases between them. CDR3 coding DNA: TGTGCCAGCAGCGACGGGACCTATAATTCACCCCTCCACTTT. Its translation: CASSDGTYNSPLHF.

This clone occurred once. This chain links TRBV28 with TRBJ2-5, with 8 bases aligning to TRBD1. The CDR3 consists of 15 residues. Germline V gene lookup returns CDR1 MDHEN and CDR2 SYDVKM. The ends lost 7 bases at V and 2 bases at J; junction bases unmatched: 9. The DNA for the CDR3 is TGTGCCAGCAAACTTGGGACAGGCATTCAAGAGACCCAGTACTTC. Protein: CASKLGTGIQETQYF.

In this sample, this clone turned up a few times. This chain uses TRBV30 with TRBJ2-6; tentatively, D is TRBD1 (5 bases). Trimming shortened V by 5 bases and J by 0 bases, and 14 bases separated the two germline ends. Germline values: CDR1 GTSNPN, CDR2 SVGIG (reference sequence). The CDR3 runs 16 residues. The CDR3 sequence: CAWSGALLSGANVLTF. CDR3 DNA sequence: TGTGCCTGGTCTGGGGCTCTCCTCTCTGGGGCCAACGTCCTGACTTTC.

This clone was seen once. The V call is TRBV25-1, the J call TRBJ1-1; perhaps TRBD1 as D (5 bases). Germline loops: CDR1 MGHDK, CDR2 SYGVNS. V lost 1 base to trimming and J lost 5 bases, with 11 bases between them. The CDR3 has 14 amino acids. CDR3 residues: CASSESWTQTEAFF. DNA for the CDR3: TGTGCCAGCAGTGAATCGTGGACACAAACTGAAGCTTTCTTT.

V is TRBV6-4 and J is TRBJ1-3; possible D gene TRBD1, 5 bases. The germline V gene encodes CDR1 MRHNA and CDR2 SNTAGT. The CDR3 sequence is 15 residues long. V lost 4 bases and J 2 bases, leaving 12 bases between the germline ends. CDR3 DNA sequence: TGTGCCAGCAGTGGTGGACACCGGGCTGGAAACACCATATATTTT. Its protein product is CASSGGHRAGNTIYF.

This clone was detected only a few times. The rearrangement uses TRBV25-1 and TRBJ2-2; D may correspond to TRBD1 or TRBD2 (5 bases each). Germline V gene sequence: CDR1 MGHDK, CDR2 SYGVNS. V was cut by 3 bases and J by 3 bases, with 14 bases left in between. CDR3 length: 16 residues. CDR3 sequence reads: CASSDFSRGDTGELFF. CDR3 in DNA: TGTGCCAGCAGTGATTTCTCCCGAGGGGACACCGGGGAGCTGTTTTTT.

This sequence joins TRBV12-5 and TRBJ2-2; a possible D gene is TRBD2 (5 bases). From germline, CDR1 is LGHNT and CDR2 FRNRAP. Trimming removed 3 bases at V and 6 bases at J, with 8 bases between. The CDR3 sequence is 13 residues long. CDR3: CASGFGVPGELFF. DNA of the CDR3: TGTGCTAGTGGTTTCGGGGTACCCGGGGAGCTGTTTTTT.

This sequence joins TRBV10-3 and TRBJ1-6; possibly TRBD1 for D (5 bases). Trimming left V 4 bases short and J 9 bases short, with 16 bases between. Germline V gene data show CDR1 as ENHRY and CDR2 as SYGVKD. This CDR3 region has 15 residues. CDR3 region: CAISGGGINGSPLHF. The CDR3 DNA is TGTGCCATCAGTGGCGGGGGGATCAACGGTTCACCCCTCCACTTT.

This chain connects TRBV6-5 to TRBJ1-6; 7 nucleotides align to TRBD1. After removal of 0 bases from V and 10 bases from J, the junction contained 6 bases not matched to a gene. There are 15 residues in the CDR3. Germline values: CDR1 MNHEY, CDR2 SVGAGI. CDR3 nucleotides: TGTGCCAGCAGTTACTCGACAGGGAGCGGATCACCCCTCCACTTT. Protein sequence: CASSYSTGSGSPLHF.

The chain has TRBV7-2 and TRBJ2-2; D remains ambiguous. The germline V and J ends were trimmed by 2 bases and 3 bases, with 1 base remaining between them. The CDR3 contains 12 residues. Germline CDR1 and CDR2: SGHTA and FQGNSA. The DNA for the CDR3 is TGTGCCAGCAGCTTACACACCGGGGAGCTGTTTTTT. Protein product: CASSLHTGELFF. The full variable domain, rest sourced from reference TRBV7-2 and TRBJ2-2, is GAGVSQSPSNKVTEKGKDVELRCDPISGHTALYWYRQSLGQGLEFLIYFQGNSAPDKSGLPSDRFSAERTGGSVSTLTIQRTQQEDSAVYLCASSLHTGELFFGEGSRLTVL.

The rearrangement joins TRBV6-1 to TRBJ2-2; no firm D call. CDR3 length equals 16 residues. With 1 base removed from V and 5 bases from J, the gap between germline ends came to 14 bases. CDR1 is MNHNS and CDR2 is SASEGT in the germline V gene. The CDR3 nucleotides are TGTGCCAGCAGTGAAGGTCCTACTGGGTGGACCGGGGAGCTGTTTTTT. Translated, it gives CASSEGPTGWTGELFF.

V and J are TRBV6-5 and TRBJ2-7, with D perhaps TRBD1 (6 bases). This CDR3 has 16 residues. V gave up 0 bases and J gave up 2 bases, with 14 bases separating them. Germline assignment: CDR1 MNHEY and CDR2 SVGAGI. In DNA, the CDR3 is TGTGCCAGCAGTTACTCCGGGACAAGTTCTCCCTACGAGCAGTACTTC. Protein: CASSYSGTSSPYEQYF.

This clone was detected only once. The genes are TRBV4-1 and TRBJ2-1, with 11 bases aligning to TRBD2. Germline CDR1 reads MGHRA; CDR2 reads YSYEKL. The V and J ends lost 1 base and 9 bases, in that order; junction bases with no gene match: 2. The CDR3 extends over 14 amino acids. The chain's CDR3 is CASSQVAGGPEQFF. CDR3 nucleotide sequence: TGCGCCAGCAGCCAAGTAGCGGGAGGGCCTGAGCAGTTCTTC.

The CDR3 coding sequence is TGTGCCAGCAGCTTGGGACTAGGTTACAATGAGCAGTTCTTC. Its translation is CASSLGLGYNEQFF. The V and J genes are TRBV5-4 and TRBJ2-1; weak D call: TRBD2 (6 bases). CDR1 is SGHNT, CDR2 YYREEE, per germline (reference sequence). V was shortened by 0 bases and J by 4 bases, with 8 bases between the two germline ends. The CDR3 totals 14 residues.

This chain joins TRBV6-5 and TRBJ2-2, with D unclear. The V end was cut by 2 bases, the J end by 0 bases, with 10 bases between. The CDR3 has 16 residues. The V gene's germline CDR1 is MNHEY and CDR2 SVGAGI. The CDR3 sequence: CASSYLSPANTGELFF. The CDR3 DNA follows: TGTGCCAGCAGTTACCTCTCGCCCGCGAACACCGGGGAGCTGTTTTTT.